This T cell receptor beta chain was obtained from a study of T cells in Graves' hyperthyroidism and ophthalmopathy. The CDR3 covers 13 residues. The ends were cut back, 3 bases at V and 3 bases at J, with 8 bases in the middle. Amplified TCR beta CDR3 regions came from RNA transcripts. The TCR CDR3 was amplified in a first-round RT-PCR using the HTBI primer set. TCRdb passed the multiplex PCR reads through MiXCR, listing each CDR3 protein once. The data show 340,000 or so distinct CDR3 sequences, with around a sixth seen just once and around 54% held by the top ten. This clonotype appeared many times.

The chain uses TRBV12-3 or TRBV12-4 and TRBJ1-1; D gene ambiguous. Sequencing was performed on blood. The source is a woman aged 45 to 65 with Graves' hyperthyroidism. CDR3 nucleotide sequence: TGTGCCAGCAGTTTTATAAGGGACACTGAAGCTTTCTTT. Translation gives CASSFIRDTEAFF.